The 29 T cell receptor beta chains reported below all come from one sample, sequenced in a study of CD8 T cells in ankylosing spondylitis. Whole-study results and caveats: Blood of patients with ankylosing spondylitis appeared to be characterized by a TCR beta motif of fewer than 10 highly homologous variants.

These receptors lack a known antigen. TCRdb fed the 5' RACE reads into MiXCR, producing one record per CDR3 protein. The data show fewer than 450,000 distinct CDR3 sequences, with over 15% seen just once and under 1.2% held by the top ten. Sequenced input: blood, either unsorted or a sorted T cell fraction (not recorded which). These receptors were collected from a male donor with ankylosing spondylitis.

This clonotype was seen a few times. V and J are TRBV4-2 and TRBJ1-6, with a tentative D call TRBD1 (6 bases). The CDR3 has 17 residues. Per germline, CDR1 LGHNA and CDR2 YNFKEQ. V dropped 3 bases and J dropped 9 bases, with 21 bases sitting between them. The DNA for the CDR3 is TGTGCCAGCAGCCAGGATCCTGGCCAGGGGTTACGTTCACCCCTCCACTTT. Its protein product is CASSQDPGQGLRSPLHF.

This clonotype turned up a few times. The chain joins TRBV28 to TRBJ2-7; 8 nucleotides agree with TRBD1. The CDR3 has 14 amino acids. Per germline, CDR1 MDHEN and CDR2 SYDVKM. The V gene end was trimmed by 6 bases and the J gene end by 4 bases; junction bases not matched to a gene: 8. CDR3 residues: CASSLDRGRYEQYF. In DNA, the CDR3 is TGTGCCAGCAGCCTCGACAGGGGACGTTACGAGCAGTACTTC.

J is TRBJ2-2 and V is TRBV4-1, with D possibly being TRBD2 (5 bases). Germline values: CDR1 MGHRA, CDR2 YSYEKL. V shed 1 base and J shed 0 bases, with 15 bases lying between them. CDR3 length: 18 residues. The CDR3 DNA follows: TGCGCCAGCAGCCAAGTACAAGGCAGACTATCGAACACCGGGGAGCTGTTTTTT. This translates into CASSQVQGRLSNTGELFF.

DNA of the CDR3: TGTGCCAGCAGCCAAGTGGAAGGGCTAGAGACCCAGTACTTC. Its translation: CASSQVEGLETQYF. The V gene is TRBV3-1, the J gene TRBJ2-5, with unresolved D. The V end lost 1 base, the J end lost 4 bases, and 10 bases lay between the germline ends. Germline V CDR1 and CDR2: LGHDT, YNNKEL (reference sequence). The CDR3 extends over 14 amino acids.

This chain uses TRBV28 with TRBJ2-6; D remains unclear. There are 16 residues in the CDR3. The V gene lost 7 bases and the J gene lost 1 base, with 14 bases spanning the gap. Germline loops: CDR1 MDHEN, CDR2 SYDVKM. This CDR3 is CASTSPAESGANVLTF. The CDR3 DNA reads TGTGCCAGCACTTCTCCGGCGGAATCTGGGGCCAACGTCCTGACTTTC.

The chain's CDR3 is CASPPRNTEAFF. For the CDR3, the DNA is TGTGCCAGCCCCCCGAGGAACACTGAAGCTTTCTTT. V is TRBV21-1 and J is TRBJ1-1; the table's D call, TRBD1, was not checked against the DNA. TRBV21-1 is listed as a pseudogene. The CDR3 is 12 residues long.

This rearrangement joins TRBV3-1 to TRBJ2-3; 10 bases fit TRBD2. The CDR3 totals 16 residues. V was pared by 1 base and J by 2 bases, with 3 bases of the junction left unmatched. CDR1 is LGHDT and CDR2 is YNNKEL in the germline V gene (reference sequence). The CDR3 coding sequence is TGTGCCAGCAGCCAAGCCGGACTAGCGGTCACAGATACGCAGTATTTT. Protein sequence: CASSQAGLAVTDTQYF.

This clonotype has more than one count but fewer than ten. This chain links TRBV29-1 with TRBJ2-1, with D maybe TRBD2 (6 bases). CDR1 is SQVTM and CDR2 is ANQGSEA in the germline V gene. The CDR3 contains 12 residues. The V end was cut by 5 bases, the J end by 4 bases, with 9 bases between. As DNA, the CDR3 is TGCAGCGTTACGGGGGAATACAATGAGCAGTTCTTC. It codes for CSVTGEYNEQFF.

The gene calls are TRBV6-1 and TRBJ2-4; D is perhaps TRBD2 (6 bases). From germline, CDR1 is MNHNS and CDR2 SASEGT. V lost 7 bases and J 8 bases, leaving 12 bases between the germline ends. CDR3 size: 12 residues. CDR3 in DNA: TGTGCCAGCACCGCGGGGAGAGACATTCAGTACTTC. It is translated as CASTAGRDIQYF.

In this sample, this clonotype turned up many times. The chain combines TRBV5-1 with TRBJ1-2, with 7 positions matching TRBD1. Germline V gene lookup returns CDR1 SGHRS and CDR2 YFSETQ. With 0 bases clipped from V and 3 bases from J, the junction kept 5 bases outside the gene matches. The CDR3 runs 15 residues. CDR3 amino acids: CASSLGIDRDYGYTF. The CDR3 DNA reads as TGCGCCAGCAGCTTGGGGATTGACAGGGACTATGGCTACACCTTC.

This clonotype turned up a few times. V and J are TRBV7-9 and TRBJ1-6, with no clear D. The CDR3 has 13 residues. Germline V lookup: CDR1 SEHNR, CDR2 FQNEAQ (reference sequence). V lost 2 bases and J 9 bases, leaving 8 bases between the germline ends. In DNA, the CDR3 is TGTGCCAGCAGCTTAACGGTCGGTTCACCCCTCCACTTT. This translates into CASSLTVGSPLHF.

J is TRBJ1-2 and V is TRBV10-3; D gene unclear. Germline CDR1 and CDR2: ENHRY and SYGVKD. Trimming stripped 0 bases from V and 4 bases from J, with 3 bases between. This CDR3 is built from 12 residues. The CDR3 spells CAISESGYGYTF. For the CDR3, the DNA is TGTGCCATCAGTGAGTCGGGCTATGGCTACACCTTC.

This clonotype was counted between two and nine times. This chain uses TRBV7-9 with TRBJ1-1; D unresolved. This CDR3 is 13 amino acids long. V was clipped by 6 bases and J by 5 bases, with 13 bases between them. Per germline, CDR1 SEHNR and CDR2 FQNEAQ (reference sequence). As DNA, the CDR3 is TGTGCCAGCAGGGGGATGCCCGGAACTGAAGCTTTCTTT. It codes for CASRGMPGTEAFF.

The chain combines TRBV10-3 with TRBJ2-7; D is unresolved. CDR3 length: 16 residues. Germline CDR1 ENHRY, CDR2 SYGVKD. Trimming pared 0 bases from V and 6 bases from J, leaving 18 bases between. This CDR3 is CAISESSVGISSEQYF. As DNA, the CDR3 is TGTGCCATCAGTGAGTCGAGTGTCGGAATCAGTTCCGAGCAGTACTTC.

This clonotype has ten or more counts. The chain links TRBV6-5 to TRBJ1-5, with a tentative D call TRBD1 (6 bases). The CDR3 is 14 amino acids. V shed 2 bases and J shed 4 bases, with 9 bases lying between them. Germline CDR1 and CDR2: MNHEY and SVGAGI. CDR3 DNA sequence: TGTGCCAGCAGTTACGAGGGGGGAAATCAGCCCCAGCATTTT. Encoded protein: CASSYEGGNQPQHF.

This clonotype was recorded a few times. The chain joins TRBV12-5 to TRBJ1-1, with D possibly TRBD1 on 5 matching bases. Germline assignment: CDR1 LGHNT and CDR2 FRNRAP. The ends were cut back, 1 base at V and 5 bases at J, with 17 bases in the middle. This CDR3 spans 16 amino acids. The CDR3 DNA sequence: TGTGCTAGTGGTTTGGGCGGGACTCTGGGATGGACTGAAGCTTTCTTT. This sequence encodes CASGLGGTLGWTEAFF.

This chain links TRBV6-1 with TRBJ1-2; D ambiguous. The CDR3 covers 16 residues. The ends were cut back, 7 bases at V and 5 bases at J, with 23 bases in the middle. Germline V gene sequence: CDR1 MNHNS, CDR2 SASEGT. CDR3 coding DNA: TGTGCCAGCATCCCTGGACTGGAGAGAGGAGGGTATGGCTACACCTTC. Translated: CASIPGLERGGYGYTF.

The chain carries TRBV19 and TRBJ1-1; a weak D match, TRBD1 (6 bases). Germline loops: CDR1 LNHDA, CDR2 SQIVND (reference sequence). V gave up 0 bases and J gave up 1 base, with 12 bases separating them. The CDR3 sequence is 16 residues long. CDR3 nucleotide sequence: TGTGCCAGTAGTATAGACGGGGGACATCCGAACACTGAAGCTTTCTTT. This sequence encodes CASSIDGGHPNTEAFF.

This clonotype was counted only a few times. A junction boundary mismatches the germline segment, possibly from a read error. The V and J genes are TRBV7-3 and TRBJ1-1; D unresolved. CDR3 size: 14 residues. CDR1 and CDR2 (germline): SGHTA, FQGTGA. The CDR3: CASSLRPINTEVFF. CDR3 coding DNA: TGTGCCAGCAGCTTACGACCGATTAACACTGAAGTTTTCTTT.

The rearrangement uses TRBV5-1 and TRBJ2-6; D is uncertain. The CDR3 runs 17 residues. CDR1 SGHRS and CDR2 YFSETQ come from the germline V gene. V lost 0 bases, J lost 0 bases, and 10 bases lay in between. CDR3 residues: CASSLAGGSSGANVLTF. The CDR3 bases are TGCGCCAGCAGCTTGGCCGGTGGGTCCTCTGGGGCCAACGTCCTGACTTTC.

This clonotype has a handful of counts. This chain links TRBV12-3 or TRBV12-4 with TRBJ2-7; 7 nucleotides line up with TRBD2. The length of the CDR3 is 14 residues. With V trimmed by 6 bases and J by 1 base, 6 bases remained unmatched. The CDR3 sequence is CASSPDGGSYEQYF. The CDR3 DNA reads TGTGCCAGCAGCCCGGACGGGGGGTCCTACGAGCAGTACTTC.

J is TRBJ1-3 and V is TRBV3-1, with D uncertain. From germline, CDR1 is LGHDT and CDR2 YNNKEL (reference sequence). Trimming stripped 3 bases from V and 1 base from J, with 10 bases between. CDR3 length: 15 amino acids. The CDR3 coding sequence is TGTGCCAGCAGCCAGCAGATAACTTCTGGAAACACCATATATTTT. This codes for CASSQQITSGNTIYF.

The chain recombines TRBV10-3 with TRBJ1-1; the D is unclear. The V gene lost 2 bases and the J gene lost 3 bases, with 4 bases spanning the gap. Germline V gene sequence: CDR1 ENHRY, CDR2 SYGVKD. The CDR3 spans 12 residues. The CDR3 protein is CAISEGYTEAFF. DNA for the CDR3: TGTGCCATCAGTGAGGGTTACACTGAAGCTTTCTTT.

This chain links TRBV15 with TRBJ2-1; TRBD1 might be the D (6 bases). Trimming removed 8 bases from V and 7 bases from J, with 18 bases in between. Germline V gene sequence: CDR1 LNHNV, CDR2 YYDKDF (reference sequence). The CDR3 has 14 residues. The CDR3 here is CATRRDTQGNEQFF. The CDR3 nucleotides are TGTGCCACCCGCCGGGACACCCAAGGGAATGAGCAGTTCTTC.

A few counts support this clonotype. The CDR3, as DNA: TGCAGTGCTAGGGTACTCCAGGCCAGACAAGAGACCCAGTACTTC. Amino acid sequence: CSARVLQARQETQYF. The chain joins TRBV20-1 to TRBJ2-5; no clear D. The germline V gene has CDR1 DFQATT and CDR2 SNEGSKA (reference sequence). The CDR3 consists of 15 residues. Trimming took 3 bases from V and 2 from J, leaving 16 bases between them.

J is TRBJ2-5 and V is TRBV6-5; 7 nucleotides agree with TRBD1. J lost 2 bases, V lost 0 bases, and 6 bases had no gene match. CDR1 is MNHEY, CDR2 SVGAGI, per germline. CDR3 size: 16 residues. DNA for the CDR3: TGTGCCAGCAGTTACTCGATCCGGGACAGACAAGAGACCCAGTACTTC. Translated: CASSYSIRDRQETQYF.

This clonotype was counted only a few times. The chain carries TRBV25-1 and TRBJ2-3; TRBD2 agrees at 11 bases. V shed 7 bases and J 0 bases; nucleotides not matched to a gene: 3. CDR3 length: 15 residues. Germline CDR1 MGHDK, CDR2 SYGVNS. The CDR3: CASTGTSGSTDTQYF. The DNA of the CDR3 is TGTGCCAGCACCGGGACTAGCGGAAGCACAGATACGCAGTATTTT. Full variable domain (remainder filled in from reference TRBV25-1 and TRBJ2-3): EADIYQTPRYLVIGTGKKITLECSQTMGHDKMYWYQQDPGMELHLIHYSYGVNSTEKGDLSSESTVSRIRTEHFPLTLESARPSHTSQYLCASTGTSGSTDTQYFGPGTRLTVL.

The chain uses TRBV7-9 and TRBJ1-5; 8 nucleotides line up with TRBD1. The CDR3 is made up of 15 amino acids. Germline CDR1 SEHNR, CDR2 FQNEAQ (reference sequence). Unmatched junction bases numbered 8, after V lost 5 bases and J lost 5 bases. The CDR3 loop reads CASSPQGAQDQPQHF. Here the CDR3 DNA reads TGTGCCAGCAGCCCGCAGGGGGCCCAGGATCAGCCCCAGCATTTT.

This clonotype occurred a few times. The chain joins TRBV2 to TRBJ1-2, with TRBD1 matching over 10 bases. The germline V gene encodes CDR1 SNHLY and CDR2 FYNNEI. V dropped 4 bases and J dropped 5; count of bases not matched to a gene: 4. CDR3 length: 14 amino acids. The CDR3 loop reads CASSGTGGSYGYTF. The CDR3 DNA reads TGTGCCAGCAGTGGGACAGGGGGTTCTTATGGCTACACCTTC.